The text below deals with one T cell receptor beta chain. Antigen specificity is unknown. CDR3 length: 13 amino acids. The germline CDR1 and CDR2 sequences are SNHLY and FYNNEI. Trimming took off 6 bases at V and 6 bases at J, with 15 bases between the two ends. The PCR had 60 Vbeta and 13 Jbeta primers. TCRdb's copy holds only in-frame clones and misses some; the assay was immunoSEQ multiplex PCR. The sample comprises about 160,000 clones, 75% to 90% of which are singletons, and 1.5% to 2% rests with the top ten. This entry comes from a study of cytomegalovirus exposure and HLA in healthy donors. Study findings and constraints: Sequencing likely generated an artifact that appeared as a cluster of highly shared sequence variants.

This sequence was found in a young woman in good health and CMV-seronegative. Material for sequencing was PBMCs. V and J are TRBV2 and TRBJ2-7; possibly TRBD2 for D (5 bases). CDR3 in DNA: TGTGCCAGCAGGTACCTAGCCTCCGGCGAGCAGTACTTC. Its protein product is CASRYLASGEQYF.